This T cell receptor (beta chain) is drawn from a study of CD8 T cells in Susac syndrome. The RNA, roughly 0.45 to 1 ug, was put through reverse transcription using random hexamers. Amplification of TCR beta CDR3 spanned 54 Vbeta and 13 Jbeta via immunoSEQ multiplex PCR. In TCRdb, the immunoSEQ multiplex PCR reads were re-called with MiXCR into one record per CDR3 protein. The table has around 190,000 distinct CDR3 sequences, approximately 95% seen once. Trimming removed 1 base at V and 4 bases at J, with 7 bases between. This CDR3 region has 13 residues. The germline CDR1 and CDR2 sequences are MGHRA and YSYEKL.

This clonotype was obtained from a human donor in good health. Specimen: CD4+ T cells from PBMCs. The V and J genes are TRBV4-1 and TRBJ1-1; D uncertain. The CDR3 region is CASSQVVVTEAFF. The DNA for the CDR3 is TGCGCCAGCAGCCAAGTCGTGGTCACTGAAGCTTTCTTT.